The next 13 T cell receptor beta chains were all read from a single sample in a study of blood T cell repertoires in COVID-19. Clones were read by immunoSEQ multiplex PCR, and TCRdb kept only the in-frame ones, dropping some. In the table there are 99,000 or so clones, about 76% of which are singletons. Specimen: peripheral blood. Source of these receptors: a woman in her 70s with acute or convalescent COVID-19.

This clone was counted between two and nine times. The chain combines TRBV29-1 with TRBJ2-1, with 8 bases fitting TRBD2. The CDR3 is made up of 15 amino acids. CDR1 and CDR2 from the germline V gene are SQVTM and ANQGSEA. After removal of 1 base from V and 7 bases from J, the junction contained 9 bases not matched to a gene. CDR3: CSVEAPGTSWNEQFF. In DNA form, the CDR3 reads TGCAGCGTTGAAGCGCCCGGGACTAGTTGGAATGAGCAGTTCTTC.

This clone was recorded once. V is TRBV19 and J is TRBJ1-2; possible D gene TRBD1, 6 bases. The V end lost 4 bases, the J end lost 2 bases, and 17 bases lay between the germline ends. The CDR3 runs to 16 residues. The germline CDR1 and CDR2 sequences are LNHDA and SQIVND (reference sequence). The CDR3 bases are TGTGCCAGTAGTACAACTTCGGGACACCTGAACTATGGCTACACCTTC. Encoded protein: CASSTTSGHLNYGYTF.

This chain uses TRBV6-6 with TRBJ2-2; TRBD1 matches at 11 bases. The CDR3 spans 17 residues. V gave up 5 bases and J gave up 1 base; unmatched junction bases: 6. In germline, CDR1 is MNHNY, CDR2 SVGAGI (reference sequence). The CDR3 spells CASSPRTGGMNTGELFF. The CDR3 nucleotides are TGTGCCAGCAGTCCACGGACAGGGGGCATGAACACCGGGGAGCTGTTTTTT.

The chain recombines TRBV5-1 with TRBJ2-7, with no clear D. The germline gives CDR1 SGHRS, CDR2 YFSETQ. This CDR3 has 14 amino acids. V lost 0 bases, J lost 0 bases, and 7 bases lay in between. The CDR3 loop is CASSLESSSYEQYF. Here the CDR3 DNA reads TGCGCCAGCAGCTTGGAATCGAGCTCCTACGAGCAGTACTTC.

This clone was counted only a few times. The rearrangement uses TRBV7-2 and TRBJ2-7, with 7 bases aligning to TRBD1. Trimming removed 4 bases from V and 2 bases from J; junction bases left unmatched: 8. The CDR3 is made up of 15 amino acids. The germline V gene encodes CDR1 SGHTA and CDR2 FQGNSA. The CDR3 here is CASSWDSRSTYEQYF. DNA of the CDR3: TGTGCCAGCAGCTGGGACAGCCGGAGTACCTACGAGCAGTACTTC.

The chain joins TRBV5-1 to TRBJ2-3, with D hard to call. This CDR3 is built from 14 residues. Germline loops: CDR1 SGHRS, CDR2 YFSETQ. V gave up 2 bases and J gave up 0 bases, with 7 bases separating them. CDR3 nucleotides: TGCGCCAGCAGCTTCGGGTTCAGCACAGATACGCAGTATTTT. Protein sequence: CASSFGFSTDTQYF. The full variable domain, completed using reference TRBV5-1 and TRBJ2-3, is KAGVTQTPRYLIKTRGQQVTLSCSPISGHRSVSWYQQTPGQGLQFLFEYFSETQRNKGNFPGRFSGRQFSNSRSEMNVSTLELGDSALYLCASSFGFSTDTQYFGPGTRLTVL.

Notes on this clone: This CDR3 is also generated by other DNA sequences in the sample. This chain links TRBV30 with TRBJ1-1; the match to TRBD1 covers 9 bases. J was trimmed by 1 base and V by 4 bases; bases with no gene match: 1. This CDR3 is 13 amino acids long. CDR1 and CDR2 (germline): GTSNPN, SVGIG (reference sequence). The CDR3 region has the DNA TGTGCCTGGATGGGACAGGGGAACACTGAAGCTTTCTTT. It is translated as CAWMGQGNTEAFF.

This clone was found once. This chain uses TRBV11-3 with TRBJ2-1, with D perhaps matching TRBD1 (6 bases). From germline, CDR1 is SGHNT and CDR2 YENEEA. V lost 3 bases to trimming and J lost 4 bases, with 10 bases between them. The CDR3 loop spans 14 amino acids. CDR3 sequence: CASSFGQGYNEQFF. Here the CDR3 DNA reads TGTGCCAGCAGCTTTGGGCAGGGGTACAATGAGCAGTTCTTC.

The J gene is TRBJ1-1, the V gene TRBV4-1, with D possibly being TRBD1 (6 bases). The CDR3 totals 16 residues. Trimming cost V 4 bases and J 2 bases, with 17 bases left between them. The germline V gene encodes CDR1 MGHRA and CDR2 YSYEKL. As DNA, the CDR3 is TGCGCCAGCAGCCCCCCCTCAGACAGGACCAACACTGAAGCTTTCTTT. It codes for CASSPPSDRTNTEAFF.

The rearrangement uses TRBV15 and TRBJ2-1; 9 positions agree with TRBD1. The CDR3 length is 15 residues. The junction had 4 bases not matched to a gene; V was cut back by 3 bases and J by 4 bases. Germline assignment: CDR1 LNHNV and CDR2 YYDKDF (reference sequence). The CDR3 loop is CATSRMGQGYNEQFF. CDR3 DNA: TGTGCCACCAGCAGGATGGGACAGGGTTACAATGAGCAGTTCTTC.

The chain combines TRBV7-9 with TRBJ2-3; D might be TRBD2 (5 bases). The CDR3 runs 16 residues. Germline V lookup: CDR1 SEHNR, CDR2 FQNEAQ (reference sequence). V lost 2 bases and J lost 4, with 16 bases in between. In DNA form, the CDR3 reads TGTGCCAGCAGCTTATCTATGGCGGGTTGGGCAGATACGCAGTATTTT. This gives the protein CASSLSMAGWADTQYF.

The chain carries TRBV7-7 and TRBJ2-1; D is ambiguous. V was trimmed by 5 bases and J by 9 bases, leaving 14 bases between them. The CDR3 totals 13 residues. The germline CDR1 and CDR2 sequences are SSHAT and FNYEAQ (reference sequence). This CDR3 reads CASSPYLAVEQFF. CDR3 in DNA: TGTGCCAGCAGCCCCTATTTAGCCGTTGAGCAGTTCTTC.

The rearrangement uses TRBV19 and TRBJ1-6, with 9 bases aligning to TRBD1. CDR3 length equals 13 residues. CDR1 and CDR2 (germline): LNHDA, SQIVND (reference sequence). The V and J ends lost 9 bases and 5 bases, in that order; junction bases with no gene match: 2. DNA of the CDR3: TGTGCCAGCCGGGACAGGGATAATTCACCCCTCCACTTT. Translated, it gives CASRDRDNSPLHF. Complete variable domain (other parts from reference TRBV19 and TRBJ1-6): DGGITQSPKYLFRKEGQNVTLSCEQNLNHDAMYWYRQDPGQGLRLIYYSQIVNDFQKGDIAEGYSVSREKKESFPLTVTSAQKNPTAFYLCASRDRDNSPLHFGNGTRLTVT.